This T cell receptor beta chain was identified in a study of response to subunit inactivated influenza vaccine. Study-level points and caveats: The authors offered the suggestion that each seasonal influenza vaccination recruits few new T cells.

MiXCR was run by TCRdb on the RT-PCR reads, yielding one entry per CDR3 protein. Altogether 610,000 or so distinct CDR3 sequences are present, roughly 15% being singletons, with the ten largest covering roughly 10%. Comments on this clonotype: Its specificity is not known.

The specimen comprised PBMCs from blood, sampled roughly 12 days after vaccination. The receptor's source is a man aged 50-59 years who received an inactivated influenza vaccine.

The DNA for the CDR3 is TGTGCCAGCAGTTTTCGGGGGGCCAACGTCCTGACTTTC. Its translation is CASSFRGANVLTF. The J gene is TRBJ2-6, the V gene TRBV6-6; no clear D gene. The V end lost 4 bases, the J end lost 4 bases, and 5 bases lay between the germline ends. Germline V lookup: CDR1 MNHNY, CDR2 SVGAGI (reference sequence). This CDR3 comprises 13 residues.